A single sample is the source of the 3 T cell receptor beta chains below, sequenced in a study of cytotoxic CD8 clonotypes in ibrutinib-treated CLL. Measured with immunoSEQ multiplex PCR; TCRdb has only the in-frame clones, and not every one. The data show about 140,000 clones, 60% to 85% seen once. The sample was PBMCs, taken after 24 months of ibrutinib treatment. Receptors originate from a human donor with chronic lymphocytic leukemia.

The chain is built from TRBV6-5 and TRBJ2-1; 8 bases align to TRBD1. The CDR3 spans 15 residues. V was clipped by 5 bases and J by 3 bases; unmatched bases: 6. The germline V gene has CDR1 MNHEY and CDR2 SVGAGI. The CDR3 nucleotides read TGTGCCAGCAGTCCCCGGACAGGGCTCTACAATGAGCAGTTCTTC. Translated: CASSPRTGLYNEQFF.

This clone was found many times. The chain couples TRBV6-5 to TRBJ2-7; D unclear. V lost 7 bases, J lost 6 bases, and 13 bases lay in between. Per the germline V gene, CDR1 is MNHEY and CDR2 is SVGAGI. The CDR3 has 12 amino acids. CDR3 protein: CASTPLGCEQYF. The CDR3, as DNA: TGTGCCAGCACCCCTTTGGGTTGCGAGCAGTACTTC.

The chain employs TRBV19 and TRBJ2-3; 7 bases map to TRBD2. The CDR3 totals 12 residues. The germline V gene encodes CDR1 LNHDA and CDR2 SQIVND (reference sequence). J was trimmed by 4 bases and V by 8 bases; bases with no gene match: 3. The CDR3 protein is CASGRGADTQYF. The CDR3 nucleotides are TGTGCCAGTGGCCGGGGGGCAGATACGCAGTATTTT.